Listed below are T cell receptor beta chains from one sample, sequenced in a study of blood T cell repertoires in COVID-19. This table comes from immunoSEQ multiplex PCR, and its TCRdb copy is limited to in-frame clones, with some not included. The sample shows 26,000 or so clones, 80% to 90% of them seen only once. Sequencing input: peripheral blood. These receptors were obtained from a human donor in a cohort sampled during active COVID-19. Each CDR3 is given with its conserved first and last residue. Each record gives: D gene, clone size, V gene, J gene, CDR3 DNA, CDR3 protein. The D gene is left open where the match is weak. Some rows have no size entry. The others give once, few or many, or a class for an expanded clone.

D gene: -; clone size: -; V gene: TRBV5-1; J gene: TRBJ2-7; CDR3 DNA: TGCGCCAGCACCCAGACAGGTTTAACCTACGAGCAGTACTTC; CDR3 protein: CASTQTGLTYEQYF
D gene: TRBD1; clone size: -; V gene: TRBV9; J gene: TRBJ1-2; CDR3 DNA: TGTGCCAGCAGCGCCGACAGGGGGCCCGAAGGCTACACCTTC; CDR3 protein: CASSADRGPEGYTF
D gene: -; clone size: -; V gene: TRBV19; J gene: TRBJ2-7; CDR3 DNA: TGTGCCTCACGGGGGGCCCGCTCCTACGAGCAGTACTTC; CDR3 protein: CASRGARSYEQYF
D gene: TRBD1; clone size: -; V gene: TRBV6-4; J gene: TRBJ2-2; CDR3 DNA: TGTGCCTCACAACCGGACAGGGATGCCGGGGAGCTGTTTTTT; CDR3 protein: CASQPDRDAGELFF
D gene: TRBD2; clone size: -; V gene: TRBV9; J gene: TRBJ2-1; CDR3 DNA: TGTGCCAGCAGTCAAGCGGGGGGCGGTGAGCAGTTCTTC; CDR3 protein: CASSQAGGGEQFF
D gene: -; clone size: -; V gene: TRBV7-2; J gene: TRBJ2-3; CDR3 DNA: TGTGCCAGCAGTCTGGGGCGGAACACAGATACGCAGTATTTT; CDR3 protein: CASSLGRNTDTQYF
D gene: TRBD1; clone size: -; V gene: TRBV12-3/TRBV12-4; J gene: TRBJ1-1; CDR3 DNA: TGTGCCAGCAGGGGGGACAGCGGTTCCGCTTTCTTT; CDR3 protein: CASRGDSGSAFF
D gene: -; clone size: -; V gene: TRBV25-1; J gene: TRBJ1-1; CDR3 DNA: TGTGCCAGCATGGGGAGGATCGGTTCGAACACTGAAGCTTTCTTT; CDR3 protein: CASMGRIGSNTEAFF
D gene: -; clone size: -; V gene: TRBV18; J gene: TRBJ2-1; CDR3 DNA: TGTGCCAGCTCACAGGACTTCACGGAGCAGTTCTTC; CDR3 protein: CASSQDFTEQFF
D gene: TRBD1; clone size: once; V gene: TRBV14; J gene: TRBJ1-2; CDR3 DNA: TGTGCCAGCAGCCGATCACAGGGGAATGGCTATGGCTACACCTTC; CDR3 protein: CASSRSQGNGYGYTF
D gene: TRBD1; clone size: few; V gene: TRBV5-1; J gene: TRBJ1-1; CDR3 DNA: TGCGCCAGCAGCAGGGGACAGGGCACTGAAGCTTTCTTT; CDR3 protein: CASSRGQGTEAFF
D gene: -; clone size: -; V gene: TRBV4-1; J gene: TRBJ1-1; CDR3 DNA: TGCGCCAGCAGCCGCGGTCTGAACACTGAAGCTTTCTTT; CDR3 protein: CASSRGLNTEAFF
D gene: TRBD1; clone size: -; V gene: TRBV18; J gene: TRBJ1-3; CDR3 DNA: TGTGCCAGCTCACCCCGACCGGGACAGGGAATCGTTAGGTCTGGAAACACCATATATTTT; CDR3 protein: CASSPRPGQGIVRSGNTIYF
D gene: TRBD2; clone size: -; V gene: TRBV7-8; J gene: TRBJ2-7; CDR3 DNA: TGTGCCAGCAGACGACCGGGGGGGACCACCTCCTACGAGCAGTACTTC; CDR3 protein: CASRRPGGTTSYEQYF
D gene: -; clone size: -; V gene: TRBV19; J gene: TRBJ2-3; CDR3 DNA: TGTGCCAGTAGTCCAGGGATGGGCACAGATACGCAGTATTTT; CDR3 protein: CASSPGMGTDTQYF
D gene: -; clone size: -; V gene: TRBV7-9; J gene: TRBJ2-5; CDR3 DNA: TGTGCCAGCAGAGAGGGAACGGAGACCCAGTACTTC; CDR3 protein: CASREGTETQYF
D gene: -; clone size: -; V gene: TRBV7-2; J gene: TRBJ2-7; CDR3 DNA: TGTGCCAGCAGCTCTTACTACGAGCAGTACTTC; CDR3 protein: CASSSYYEQYF
D gene: -; clone size: once; V gene: TRBV4-1; J gene: TRBJ1-2; CDR3 DNA: TGCGCCAGCAGCCATTTTCGGTATGGCTACACCTTC; CDR3 protein: CASSHFRYGYTF
D gene: TRBD2; clone size: -; V gene: TRBV20-1; J gene: TRBJ2-1; CDR3 DNA: TGCAGTGCTAGTCCCCGGCGCGGGGGGATAAATGAGCAGTTCTTC; CDR3 protein: CSASPRRGGINEQFF
D gene: TRBD1; clone size: -; V gene: TRBV23-1; J gene: TRBJ1-2; CDR3 DNA: TGCGCCAGCAGTCAATCAGGACAGGGCTCTGGCTACACCTTC; CDR3 protein: CASSQSGQGSGYTF
D gene: TRBD1; clone size: -; V gene: TRBV5-4; J gene: TRBJ1-2; CDR3 DNA: TGTGCCAGCAGCACCCGGGACAGTTCGAACTATGGCTACACCTTC; CDR3 protein: CASSTRDSSNYGYTF
D gene: -; clone size: once; V gene: TRBV12-3/TRBV12-4; J gene: TRBJ1-1; CDR3 DNA: TGTGCCAGCAGTCGCACTGAAGCTTTCTTT; CDR3 protein: CASSRTEAFF
D gene: -; clone size: once; V gene: TRBV3-1/TRBV3-2; J gene: TRBJ1-5; CDR3 DNA: TGTGCCAGCAGCCAAGGATGGGGGGATCAGCCCCAGCATTTT; CDR3 protein: CASSQGWGDQPQHF
D gene: TRBD1; clone size: -; V gene: TRBV19; J gene: TRBJ2-6; CDR3 DNA: TGTGCCAGTAGTATTTGGAGACAGGGGGTGAGGGGCTCTGGGGCCAACGTCCTGACTTTC; CDR3 protein: CASSIWRQGVRGSGANVLTF
D gene: -; clone size: -; V gene: TRBV21-1; J gene: TRBJ2-1; CDR3 DNA: TGTGCCAGCAGCAAAGGGGCCTCCTACAATGAGCAGTTCTTC; CDR3 protein: CASSKGASYNEQFF
D gene: -; clone size: few; V gene: TRBV27; J gene: TRBJ1-5; CDR3 DNA: TGTGCCAGCAGTTGGGGGGGGCTGAATCAGCCCCAGCATTTT; CDR3 protein: CASSWGGLNQPQHF
D gene: -; clone size: -; V gene: TRBV4-3; J gene: TRBJ1-3; CDR3 DNA: TGCGCCAGCAGCCAAGGCGCTTTGGGGGGGAACACCATATATTTT; CDR3 protein: CASSQGALGGNTIYF
D gene: TRBD1; clone size: -; V gene: TRBV4-1; J gene: TRBJ1-2; CDR3 DNA: TGCGCCAGCACCAGACAGGGGGCGCAGAGGGACTATGGCTACACCTTC; CDR3 protein: CASTRQGAQRDYGYTF
D gene: -; clone size: once; V gene: TRBV15; J gene: TRBJ2-2; CDR3 DNA: TGTGCCACCAGCAGAGATTATAGAGGCGGGGCCGGGGAGCTGTTTTTT; CDR3 protein: CATSRDYRGGAGELFF
D gene: -; clone size: -; V gene: TRBV7-8; J gene: TRBJ1-5; CDR3 DNA: TGTGCCAGCAGCTTATTGGAGGCCATGGGGGGGAGCAATCAGCCCCAGCATTTT; CDR3 protein: CASSLLEAMGGSNQPQHF
D gene: -; clone size: -; V gene: TRBV6-5; J gene: TRBJ2-5; CDR3 DNA: TGTGCCAGCAGCCCCGGTCAACAGGGCTTCGAGACCCAGTACTTC; CDR3 protein: CASSPGQQGFETQYF
D gene: TRBD1; clone size: -; V gene: TRBV11-2; J gene: TRBJ1-5; CDR3 DNA: TGTGCCAGCAGCGGGACAGGGAATCAGCCCCAGCATTTT; CDR3 protein: CASSGTGNQPQHF